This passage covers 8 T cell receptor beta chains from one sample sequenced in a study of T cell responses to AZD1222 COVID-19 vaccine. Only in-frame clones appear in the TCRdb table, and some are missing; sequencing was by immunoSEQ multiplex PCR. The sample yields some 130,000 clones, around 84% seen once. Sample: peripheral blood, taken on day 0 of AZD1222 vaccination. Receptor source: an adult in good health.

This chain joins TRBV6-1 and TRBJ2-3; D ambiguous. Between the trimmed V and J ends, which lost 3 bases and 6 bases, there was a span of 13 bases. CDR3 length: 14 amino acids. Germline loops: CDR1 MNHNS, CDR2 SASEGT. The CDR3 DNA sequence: TGTGCCAGCAGTGAGGTGTACGGATACGATACGCAGTATTTT. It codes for CASSEVYGYDTQYF.

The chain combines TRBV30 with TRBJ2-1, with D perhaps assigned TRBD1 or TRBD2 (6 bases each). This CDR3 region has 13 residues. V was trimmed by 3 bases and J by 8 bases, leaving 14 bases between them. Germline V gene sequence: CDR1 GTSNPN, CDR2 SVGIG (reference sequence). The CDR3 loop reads CAWSGGHIYEQFF. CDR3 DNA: TGTGCCTGGAGCGGGGGCCACATCTATGAGCAGTTCTTC. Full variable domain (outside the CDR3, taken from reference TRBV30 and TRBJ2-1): SQTIHQWPATLVQPVGSPLSLECTVEGTSNPNLYWYRQAAGRGLQLLFYSVGIGQISSEVPQNLSASRPQDRQFILSSKKLLLSDSGFYLCAWSGGHIYEQFFGPGTRLTVL.

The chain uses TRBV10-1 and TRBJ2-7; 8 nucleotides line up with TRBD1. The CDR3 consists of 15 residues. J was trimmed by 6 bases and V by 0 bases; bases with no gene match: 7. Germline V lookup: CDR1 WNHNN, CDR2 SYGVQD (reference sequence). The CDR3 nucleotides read TGCGCCAGCAGTGAGTCGAGTGCACAGGGGGGCGAGCAGTACTTC. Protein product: CASSESSAQGGEQYF.

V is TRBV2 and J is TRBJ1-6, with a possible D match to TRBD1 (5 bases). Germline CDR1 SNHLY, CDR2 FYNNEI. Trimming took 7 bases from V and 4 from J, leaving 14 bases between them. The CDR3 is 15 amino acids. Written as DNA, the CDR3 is TGTGCCAGCACCCGTGGGGGGATTTATAATTCACCCCTCCACTTT. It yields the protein CASTRGGIYNSPLHF.

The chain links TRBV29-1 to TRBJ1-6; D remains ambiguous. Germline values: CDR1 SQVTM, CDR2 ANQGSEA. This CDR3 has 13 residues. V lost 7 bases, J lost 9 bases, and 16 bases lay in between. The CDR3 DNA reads TGCAGCGCCAGGACTCTTCCCGGTTCACCCCTCCACTTT. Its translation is CSARTLPGSPLHF.

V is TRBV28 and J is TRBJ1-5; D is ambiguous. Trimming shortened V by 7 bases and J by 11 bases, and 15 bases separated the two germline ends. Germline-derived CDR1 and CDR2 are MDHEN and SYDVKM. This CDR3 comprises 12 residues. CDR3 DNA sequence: TGTGCCAGCACCTCACTCCGGGGAGCCCAGCATTTT. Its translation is CASTSLRGAQHF.

In DNA, the CDR3 is TGCGCCAGCGGGAGGGACTTTAACACTGAAGCTTTCTTT. This gives the protein CASGRDFNTEAFF. The rearrangement joins TRBV4-3 to TRBJ1-1, with D perhaps matching TRBD1 (5 bases). This CDR3 has 13 residues. CDR1 and CDR2 from the germline V gene are LGHNA and YSLEER. Trimming cost V 8 bases and J 2 bases, with 12 bases left between them.

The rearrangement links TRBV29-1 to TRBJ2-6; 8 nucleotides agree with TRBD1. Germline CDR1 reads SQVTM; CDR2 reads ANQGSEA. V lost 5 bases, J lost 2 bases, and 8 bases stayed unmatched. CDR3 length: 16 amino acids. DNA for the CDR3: TGCAGCGTTCCCGACAGGGGTTGGGCTGGGGCCAACGTCCTGACTTTC. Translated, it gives CSVPDRGWAGANVLTF. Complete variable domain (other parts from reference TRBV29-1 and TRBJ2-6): SAVISQKPSRDICQRGTSLTIQCQVDSQVTMMFWYRQQPGQSLTLIATANQGSEATYESGFVIDKFPISRPNLTFSTLTVSNMSPEDSSIYLCSVPDRGWAGANVLTFGAGSRLTVL.